Below are 9 T cell receptor beta chains sequenced from a single sample in a study of T cell responses to AZD1222 COVID-19 vaccine. The repertoire was sequenced with immunoSEQ multiplex PCR; TCRdb's copy has only in-frame clones and lacks some. The sample lists more than 120,000 clones; around 90% were seen once. Sequenced material: peripheral blood, taken 28 days after the second dose of the MenACWY control vaccine. Receptors originate from an adult who received the MenACWY meningococcal vaccine as a control.

The rearrangement joins TRBV19 to TRBJ2-5; 9 bases line up with TRBD2. Germline CDR1 LNHDA, CDR2 SQIVND (reference sequence). Trimming took 6 bases from V and 0 from J; bases not matched to a gene: 5. This CDR3 spans 15 amino acids. For the CDR3, the DNA is TGTGCCAGTAGGCATTTAGCGGGGGACCAAGAGACCCAGTACTTC. Its translation is CASRHLAGDQETQYF.

The chain carries TRBV3-1 (or the pseudogene TRBV3-2) and TRBJ1-2, with no clear D. The CDR3 extends over 16 amino acids. Trimming shortened V by 0 bases and J by 4 bases, and 15 bases separated the two germline ends. Germline CDR1 LGHDT, CDR2 YNNKEL (reference sequence). CDR3 in amino acids: CASSQDLSANSYGYTF. For the CDR3, the DNA is TGTGCCAGCAGCCAAGATCTCTCAGCGAACTCCTATGGCTACACCTTC.

This chain joins TRBV28 and TRBJ2-3, with 7 positions matching TRBD1. Per germline, CDR1 MDHEN and CDR2 SYDVKM. This CDR3 is 13 amino acids long. V lost 3 bases to trimming and J lost 6 bases; unmatched junction nucleotides: 3. CDR3 sequence reads: CASSFRDSDTQYF. CDR3 nucleotides: TGTGCCAGCAGTTTCCGGGACAGTGATACGCAGTATTTT. Filled out from reference TRBV28 and TRBJ2-3, the complete variable domain reads DVKVTQSSRYLVKRTGEKVFLECVQDMDHENMFWYRQDPGLGLRLIYFSYDVKMKEKGDIPEGYSVSREKKERFSLILESASTNQTSMYLCASSFRDSDTQYFGPGTRLTVL.

The V gene is TRBV7-2, the J gene TRBJ1-2; no clear D. Per the germline V gene, CDR1 is SGHTA and CDR2 is FQGNSA. The CDR3 sequence is 14 residues long. Trimming cost V 6 bases and J 0 bases, with 11 bases left between them. The CDR3 loop reads CASSTVPANYGYTF. The CDR3 DNA is TGTGCCAGCAGTACGGTCCCAGCTAACTATGGCTACACCTTC.

Worth noting for this clone: One end of the junction is discordant with germline, which a read error may explain. At the DNA level, this CDR3 is encoded by other sequences in the same sample as well. The rearrangement uses TRBV7-9 and TRBJ2-5; 8 bases agree with TRBD1. Germline V gene lookup returns CDR1 SEHNR and CDR2 FQNEAQ (reference sequence). The length of the CDR3 is 15 residues. The CDR3 loop is CASSSDRGHQETQYF. The CDR3 DNA follows: TGTGCCAGCAGCTCAGACAGGGGCCACCAGGAGACCCAGTACTTC.

The chain couples TRBV7-9 to TRBJ2-7; 11 positions agree with TRBD1. The V and J ends lost 5 bases and 4 bases, in that order; junction bases with no gene match: 10. The CDR3 contains 16 residues. The V gene's germline CDR1 is SEHNR and CDR2 FQNEAQ (reference sequence). The CDR3 DNA follows: TGTGCCAGCAGCCCCAAGGGGACAGGGGGTCCGTACGAGCAGTACTTC. Its protein product is CASSPKGTGGPYEQYF.

CDR3 coding DNA: TGTGCCAGCAGCCAGGGGACTAGCGGGAGCACAGATACGCAGTATTTT. This translates into CASSQGTSGSTDTQYF. V is TRBV3-1 (or the pseudogene TRBV3-2) and J is TRBJ2-3; 12 bases fit TRBD2. J lost 0 bases, V lost 3 bases, and 1 base had no gene match. The CDR3 totals 16 residues. Germline loops: CDR1 LGHDT, CDR2 YNNKEL (reference sequence).

V usage is TRBV28 and J usage is TRBJ1-4, with no clear D. Between the trimmed V and J ends, which lost 6 bases and 4 bases, there was a span of 9 bases. The V gene's germline CDR1 is MDHEN and CDR2 SYDVKM. The CDR3 totals 13 residues. Here the CDR3 reads CASRPGFNEKLFF. Here the CDR3 DNA reads TGTGCCAGCAGACCGGGTTTTAATGAAAAACTGTTTTTT.

This chain links TRBV9 with TRBJ1-2, with 8 bases matching TRBD1. Per the germline V gene, CDR1 is SGDLS and CDR2 is YYNGEE. With V trimmed by 3 bases and J by 4 bases, 8 bases remained unmatched. This CDR3 spans 15 amino acids. CDR3 nucleotides: TGTGCCAGCAGCGCTCGGGACAGGAGTTTCTATGGCTACACCTTC. As protein: CASSARDRSFYGYTF.